This T cell receptor (beta chain) was recovered during a study of cytomegalovirus exposure and HLA in healthy donors. The PCR made use of 60 Vbeta and 13 Jbeta primers. Clones were read by immunoSEQ multiplex PCR, and TCRdb kept only the in-frame ones, dropping some. Of 75,000 to 100,000 clones in the sample, roughly 80% were seen once. The sequencing input was PBMCs. This receptor was identified in a man in his fifties or sixties in good health and CMV-seropositive.

The CDR3 DNA reads TGTGCCAGCAGCCCGGGACAGTCGGGTTCACCCCTCCACTTT. Translated, it gives CASSPGQSGSPLHF. The genes are TRBV5-8 and TRBJ1-6, with 7 bases lining up with TRBD1. V lost 4 bases and J lost 9; bases outside the gene matches: 7. Germline CDR1 and CDR2: SGHTS and YDEGEE. This CDR3 is built from 14 residues.